These 2 T cell receptor beta chains originate from one sample sequenced in a study of shared clonotypes between healthy human individuals. The naive CD8 population came from CD45RO-negative cells selected for CCR7, without terminally differentiated effector memory CD45RA+ cells. Libraries were prepared by immunoSEQ multiplex PCR; TCRdb keeps only in-frame clonotypes and omits some of them. The table has millions of clones, roughly 91% seen once. The sequencing input was naive CD8+ T cells from PBMCs. Receptor source: a man aged 18 to 29 in good health. Some clones in this sample may be carry-over from other donors' samples.

The chain has TRBV4-1 and TRBJ2-2; 8 bases agree with TRBD2. The germline CDR1 and CDR2 sequences are MGHRA and YSYEKL. V lost 3 bases to trimming and J lost 2 bases; unmatched junction nucleotides: 11. The CDR3 spans 18 residues. The CDR3 reads CASSHDSTGLGNTGELFF. CDR3 nucleotide sequence: TGCGCCAGCAGCCACGATAGCACGGGACTAGGAAACACCGGGGAGCTGTTTTTT.

The chain joins TRBV6-1 to TRBJ2-7, with 11 bases that match TRBD2. The CDR3 totals 15 residues. V trimming: 4 bases; J trimming: 2 bases; junction bases outside the gene matches: 4. Germline V lookup: CDR1 MNHNS, CDR2 SASEGT. CDR3 nucleotide sequence: TGTGCCAGCAGTGTTGGGACTAGCGGCGCCTACGAGCAGTACTTC. Its protein is CASSVGTSGAYEQYF.